These 23 T cell receptor beta chains were all obtained from the same sample, sequenced in a study of T cell changes during pregnancy in multiple sclerosis. Here immunoSEQ multiplex PCR was the method, and the copy in TCRdb shows in-frame clones only, minus some. The table has tens of thousands of clones, 75% to 95% seen once. Source: peripheral blood, taken before pregnancy. These receptors came from a female donor with multiple sclerosis, enrolled in a pregnancy study.

This chain connects TRBV7-9 to TRBJ2-7; 11 bases map to TRBD2. This CDR3 is 17 amino acids long. Germline CDR1 SEHNR, CDR2 FQNEAQ (reference sequence). V lost 5 bases to trimming and J lost 3 bases; unmatched junction nucleotides: 12. The CDR3 is CASSRRLAGRLDYEQYF. The DNA for the CDR3 is TGTGCCAGCAGCCGCAGACTAGCGGGGCGTCTGGACTACGAGCAGTACTTC.

V usage is TRBV19 and J usage is TRBJ2-3, with TRBD2 identical over 7 bases. The V gene's germline CDR1 is LNHDA and CDR2 SQIVND (reference sequence). This CDR3 comprises 16 residues. V lost 8 bases, J lost 2 bases, and 13 bases stayed unmatched. CDR3 nucleotide sequence: TGTGCCAGTCTTGAAGCCAGCGGGGCTTACACAGATACGCAGTATTTT. This gives the protein CASLEASGAYTDTQYF.

CDR3 protein: CASSPYDRGAFF. The CDR3 nucleotides read TGTGCCAGCAGCCCTTATGACAGGGGGGCTTTCTTT. The chain joins TRBV11-2 to TRBJ1-1; TRBD1 matches 9 bases. The trim removed 5 bases at V and 11 bases at J, leaving 6 bases unmatched. Germline V gives CDR1 SGHAT, CDR2 FQNNGV. The CDR3 extends over 12 amino acids.

This chain connects TRBV5-5 to TRBJ1-4; maybe TRBD1 (5 bases). The CDR3 runs 16 residues. The germline V gene encodes CDR1 SGHKS and CDR2 YYEKEE (reference sequence). Trimming left V 0 bases short and J 7 bases short, with 16 bases between. The CDR3: CASSLGAGLEGEKLFF. The CDR3 DNA is TGTGCCAGCAGCTTGGGGGCAGGGCTTGAAGGTGAAAAACTGTTTTTT.

The rearrangement uses TRBV7-3 and TRBJ1-1; D gene ambiguous. V lost 5 bases and J 4 bases, leaving 14 bases between the germline ends. CDR3 length equals 14 residues. CDR1 and CDR2 from the germline V gene are SGHTA and FQGTGA. The CDR3 protein is CASSPAGGGTEAFF. DNA of the CDR3: TGTGCCAGCAGCCCCGCCGGTGGTGGCACTGAAGCTTTCTTT.

The chain is built from TRBV30 and TRBJ2-6; no firm D call. Trimming left V 0 bases short and J 2 bases short, with 11 bases between. The CDR3 loop spans 16 amino acids. The germline V gene has CDR1 GTSNPN and CDR2 SVGIG (reference sequence). The CDR3 loop is CAWSVPRTTGANVLTF. The CDR3 DNA follows: TGTGCCTGGAGTGTACCCCGTACAACTGGGGCCAACGTCCTGACTTTC.

The CDR3 DNA sequence: TGTGCCAGCAGCCCATCCGGGACAGGGGGTTCAGCCAAAAACATTCAGTACTTC. Amino acids: CASSPSGTGGSAKNIQYF. This sequence joins TRBV9 and TRBJ2-4, with TRBD1 matching over 11 bases. The CDR3 is made up of 18 amino acids. After removal of 4 bases from V and 0 bases from J, the junction contained 9 bases not matched to a gene. CDR1 and CDR2 from the germline V gene are SGDLS and YYNGEE.

The chain has TRBV5-1 and TRBJ1-1; D may be TRBD1 (6 bases). The CDR3 runs to 14 residues. Per germline, CDR1 SGHRS and CDR2 YFSETQ. Trimming cost V 1 base and J 3 bases, with 10 bases left between them. Written as DNA, the CDR3 is TGCGCCAGCAGCTTGACAGGGTTAGACACTGAAGCTTTCTTT. This translates into CASSLTGLDTEAFF.

This clone was seen only once. The rearrangement uses TRBV6-5 and TRBJ2-3, with 8 bases that match TRBD2. The CDR3 covers 15 residues. V lost 0 bases and J lost 4; bases outside the gene matches: 3. The germline V gene has CDR1 MNHEY and CDR2 SVGAGI. The CDR3 protein is CASSYSTGGADTQYF. CDR3 coding DNA: TGTGCCAGCAGTTACTCGACCGGGGGGGCAGATACGCAGTATTTT.

This chain links TRBV7-2 with TRBJ2-1; 7 bases line up with TRBD1. The CDR3 extends over 13 amino acids. With V trimmed by 3 bases and J by 9 bases, 5 bases remained unmatched. The germline V gene encodes CDR1 SGHTA and CDR2 FQGNSA. The CDR3 is CASSLTGQAEQFF. The CDR3 coding sequence is TGTGCCAGCAGCTTGACAGGGCAAGCTGAGCAGTTCTTC.

The V and J genes are TRBV7-9 and TRBJ2-5, with 9 nucleotides matching TRBD2. The CDR3 is made up of 15 amino acids. V dropped 3 bases and J dropped 5; count of bases not matched to a gene: 7. Germline V gives CDR1 SEHNR, CDR2 FQNEAQ (reference sequence). CDR3 bases: TGTGCCAGCAGCTTTAGGCGGGGGGGCCGTGAGACCCAGTACTTC. Protein sequence: CASSFRRGGRETQYF.

This chain links TRBV2 with TRBJ2-5; tentative D call: TRBD2 (5 bases). The length of the CDR3 is 12 residues. CDR1 and CDR2 (germline): SNHLY, FYNNEI. V shed 6 bases and J shed 9 bases, with 14 bases lying between them. The CDR3 loop reads CASRRAEGSQYF. The CDR3 DNA reads TGTGCCAGCAGACGTGCTGAGGGCTCCCAGTACTTC.

V and J are TRBV6-6 and TRBJ1-3; no reliable D call. Germline V gene data show CDR1 as MNHNY and CDR2 as SVGAGI (reference sequence). The V and J ends lost 0 bases and 4 bases respectively, with 13 bases between them. The CDR3 extends over 16 amino acids. In DNA, the CDR3 is TGTGCCAGCAGTTACTCCCTACCGACGGAGGGAAACACCATATATTTT. Its protein is CASSYSLPTEGNTIYF.

This chain links TRBV9 with TRBJ1-2, with D perhaps matching TRBD1 (6 bases). CDR3 length: 14 amino acids. CDR1 and CDR2 (germline): SGDLS, YYNGEE. Trimming removed 3 bases from V and 4 bases from J, with 13 bases in between. DNA of the CDR3: TGTGCCAGCAGCGGCTGGGGAGGGGGCTATGGCTACACCTTC. It is translated as CASSGWGGGYGYTF.

This clone was counted once. V usage is TRBV10-3 and J usage is TRBJ2-3; perhaps TRBD1 as D (6 bases). The germline V gene has CDR1 ENHRY and CDR2 SYGVKD. V gave up 4 bases and J gave up 4 bases, with 15 bases separating them. The CDR3 runs 15 residues. DNA of the CDR3: TGTGCCATCAGTGTCGGCAGGGGACAAGCAGATACGCAGTATTTT. This encodes CAISVGRGQADTQYF.

This chain uses TRBV2 with TRBJ1-5, with D tentatively TRBD1 (6 bases). Per the germline V gene, CDR1 is SNHLY and CDR2 is FYNNEI. There are 15 residues in the CDR3. V was pared by 6 bases and J by 4 bases, with 16 bases between. The DNA of the CDR3 is TGTGCCAGCAGCAAATCAGGGGCCTCGAATCAGCCCCAGCATTTT. Amino acids: CASSKSGASNQPQHF. Together with reference TRBV2 and TRBJ1-5, the CDR3 gives the full variable domain: EPEVTQTPSHQVTQMGQEVILRCVPISNHLYFYWYRQILGQKVEFLVSFYNNEISEKSEIFDDQFSVERPDGSNFTLKIRSTKLEDSAMYFCASSKSGASNQPQHFGDGTRLSIL.

The chain couples TRBV18 to TRBJ2-5; D possibly corresponds to TRBD1 (5 bases). The CDR3 sequence is 13 residues long. CDR1 is KGHSH and CDR2 is LQKENI in the germline V gene. V lost 2 bases to trimming and J lost 1 base, with 5 bases between them. The CDR3, as DNA: TGTGCCAGCTCACCAGGGGCCCAAGAGACCCAGTACTTC. Translated: CASSPGAQETQYF.

This chain connects TRBV11-3 to TRBJ2-7; D is possibly TRBD1 (6 bases). Germline CDR1 and CDR2: SGHNT and YENEEA. The CDR3 has 14 residues. Trimming shortened V by 5 bases and J by 4 bases, and 15 bases separated the two germline ends. The CDR3 spells CASSIRTEGYEQYF. CDR3 bases: TGTGCCAGCAGCATCCGGACAGAAGGGTACGAGCAGTACTTC.

The chain joins TRBV9 to TRBJ2-7; TRBD1 might be the D (6 bases). V was pared by 3 bases and J by 1 base, with 11 bases between. Germline V gene sequence: CDR1 SGDLS, CDR2 YYNGEE. CDR3 length: 14 residues. This chain's CDR3 is CASSADQGSYEQYF. The CDR3 coding sequence is TGTGCCAGCAGCGCCGACCAGGGGTCCTACGAGCAGTACTTC.

The J gene is TRBJ1-1, the V gene TRBV4-3, with D possibly being TRBD1 (6 bases). The CDR3 runs to 18 residues. With 0 bases removed from V and 3 bases from J, the gap between germline ends came to 20 bases. Germline V gene sequence: CDR1 LGHNA, CDR2 YSLEER. CDR3 nucleotide sequence: TGCGCCAGCAGCCAAGAAATCGTGACAGGCCCTGGGGACACTGAAGCTTTCTTT. Protein sequence: CASSQEIVTGPGDTEAFF.

This sequence joins TRBV6-1 and TRBJ2-3; possible D gene TRBD2, 6 bases. V lost 3 bases to trimming and J lost 2 bases, with 15 bases between them. The CDR3 consists of 16 residues. Germline CDR1 and CDR2: MNHNS and SASEGT. CDR3 nucleotides: TGTGCCAGCAGTGATAATACGCGGGGTTTCACAGATACGCAGTATTTT. Amino acids: CASSDNTRGFTDTQYF.

The rearrangement joins TRBV4-2 to TRBJ1-2; D might be TRBD1 (5 bases). Trimming removed 0 bases from V and 0 bases from J, with 14 bases in between. The germline V gene has CDR1 LGHNA and CDR2 YNFKEQ. The CDR3 totals 17 residues. The CDR3 DNA sequence: TGTGCCAGCAGCCAAGATCTATTGGCAGGGTCTAACTATGGCTACACCTTC. It yields the protein CASSQDLLAGSNYGYTF.

The chain carries TRBV6-4 and TRBJ1-3; unclear D gene. Germline values: CDR1 MRHNA, CDR2 SNTAGT. The CDR3 runs to 13 residues. Deletions cut 11 bases from V and 0 bases from J, with 11 bases between. CDR3 residues: CAGWRISGNTIYF. For the CDR3, the DNA is TGTGCCGGGTGGCGGATCTCTGGAAACACCATATATTTT.